The T cell receptor (beta chain) described here comes from a study of naive and memory T cell subsets. Sequential positive selection took CD4 T cells first, then CD8 T cells. About this clonotype itself: What it binds is not known.

Germline assignment: CDR1 GTSNPN and CDR2 SVGIG (reference sequence). The trim removed 3 bases at V and 3 bases at J, leaving 7 bases unmatched. The CDR3 has 14 residues. The beta constant-region primer was an equimolar mix of two oligonucleotides covering TRBC1 and TRBC2. Via MiXCR, TCRdb re-called the UMI-ligation and nested PCR reads, giving one row per CDR3 protein. The repertoire holds about 90,000 distinct CDR3 sequences, with approximately 6.5% as singletons. Study results and limitations: In naive cells, over 90% of TCR sequences were seen only once. In CD4 and CD8 cells, diversity dropped from naive through EMRA.

This receptor was identified in a human donor in good health. Sequencing was done on a sample of central memory CD4+ T cells from blood. V usage is TRBV30 and J usage is TRBJ1-2; 7 bases are shared with TRBD1. The CDR3 bases are TGTGCCTGGAGAACGACAGGGAAGGACTATGGCTACACCTTC. Translation gives CAWRTTGKDYGYTF.